The 32 T cell receptor beta chains below were found in one sample sequenced in a study of PD-L1 blockade in urothelial cancer. Profiling relied on immunoSEQ multiplex PCR, and the TCRdb table lists in-frame clones only, not all of them. The top ten clones hold around 3.3% of a sample with about 71,000 clones, 85% to 90% of them seen once. The source material was PBMCs, sampled around atezolizumab (anti-PD-L1) treatment. These receptors came from a man aged 60-69 years with urothelial cancer.

The chain is built from TRBV10-3 and TRBJ2-2, with a weak D call TRBD1 (6 bases). Germline V gives CDR1 ENHRY, CDR2 SYGVKD. The ends were cut back, 6 bases at V and 4 bases at J, with 12 bases in the middle. The CDR3 totals 14 residues. The CDR3 DNA reads as TGTGCCATCAGCCCACAGGGTGGCACCGGGGAGCTGTTTTTT. This sequence encodes CAISPQGGTGELFF.

This chain joins TRBV18 and TRBJ2-7, with 8 bases fitting TRBD1. This CDR3 region has 15 residues. V lost 3 bases and J lost 5; bases outside the gene matches: 9. Germline CDR1 and CDR2: KGHSH and LQKENI. CDR3 bases: TGTGCCAGCTCACCCCAGGGAACAGGGGGGCACGAGCAGTACTTC. Protein sequence: CASSPQGTGGHEQYF.

The V and J genes are TRBV23-1 and TRBJ2-7, with 8 positions matching TRBD1. TRBV23-1 is sorted into the ORF group, with uncertain function. The V gene end was trimmed by 7 bases and the J gene end by 5 bases; junction bases not matched to a gene: 13. The CDR3 totals 15 residues. Here the CDR3 DNA reads TGCGCCAGCACCCAACCGGACAGGGACAGCCACGAGCAGTACTTC. Encoded protein: CASTQPDRDSHEQYF.

This clone was picked up a small number of times. This chain links TRBV9 with TRBJ2-3, with 7 bases identical to TRBD2. The J segment lost 4 bases and the V segment lost 0 bases, leaving 14 bases of the junction unmatched. This CDR3 contains 18 residues. Germline V gene sequence: CDR1 SGDLS, CDR2 YYNGEE. This chain's CDR3 is CASSVALVRGVQADTQYF. The CDR3 coding sequence is TGTGCCAGCAGCGTAGCCCTGGTTCGGGGGGTCCAGGCAGATACGCAGTATTTT.

The chain couples TRBV9 to TRBJ2-3, with TRBD2 matching 10 bases. Trimming removed 3 bases from V and 6 bases from J; junction bases left unmatched: 10. There are 16 residues in the CDR3. In germline, CDR1 is SGDLS, CDR2 YYNGEE. For the CDR3, the DNA is TGTGCCAGCAGCGAGGACCCTAGCGGGGGTAAGGATACGCAGTATTTT. Translation: CASSEDPSGGKDTQYF. The full variable domain, with the rest looked up from reference TRBV9 and TRBJ2-3, is DSGVTQTPKHLITATGQRVTLRCSPRSGDLSVYWYQQSLDQGLQFLIQYYNGEERAKGNILERFSAQQFPDLHSELNLSSLELGDSALYFCASSEDPSGGKDTQYFGPGTRLTVL.

The chain carries TRBV6-5 and TRBJ2-7, with TRBD1 identical over 7 bases. The trim removed 4 bases at V and 4 bases at J, leaving 10 bases unmatched. CDR1 is MNHEY and CDR2 is SVGAGI in the germline V gene. The CDR3 is made up of 15 amino acids. CDR3 residues: CASSSPGRGSYEQYF. The CDR3 coding sequence is TGTGCCAGCAGTTCCCCCGGCAGGGGGAGTTACGAGCAGTACTTC.

V gene TRBV6-5 combines with J gene TRBJ1-2; tentative D call: TRBD1 (5 bases). The V gene's germline CDR1 is MNHEY and CDR2 SVGAGI. The CDR3 length is 12 residues. V dropped 2 bases and J dropped 8 bases, with 9 bases sitting between them. CDR3 amino acids: CASSYARQGYTF. The DNA for the CDR3 is TGTGCCAGCAGTTACGCGAGACAGGGCTACACCTTC.

The V gene is TRBV6-1, the J gene TRBJ2-7; D unresolved. Germline V gene data show CDR1 as MNHNS and CDR2 as SASEGT. Trimming cost V 8 bases and J 0 bases, with 11 bases left between them. This CDR3 has 13 residues. CDR3 loop: CASLESSSYEQYF. CDR3 in DNA: TGTGCCAGCCTGGAGAGTAGCTCCTACGAGCAGTACTTC.

The V call is TRBV27, the J call TRBJ1-1; 7 bases match TRBD1. This CDR3 has 14 amino acids. CDR1 and CDR2 from the germline V gene are MNHEY and SMNVEV (reference sequence). V shed 6 bases, J shed 9 bases, and the junction held 13 bases outside the gene matches. This CDR3 reads CASSRGQANSKAFF. The CDR3 DNA sequence: TGTGCCAGCAGCCGCGGACAGGCCAATTCAAAAGCTTTCTTT.

J is TRBJ1-2 and V is TRBV6-1, with TRBD1 matching over 8 bases. Germline CDR1 MNHNS, CDR2 SASEGT. V was clipped by 8 bases and J by 4 bases; unmatched bases: 3. The CDR3 length is 12 residues. This CDR3 is CASSGQVYGYTF. Written as DNA, the CDR3 is TGTGCCAGCTCGGGACAGGTCTATGGCTACACCTTC.

The V gene is TRBV7-2, the J gene TRBJ2-3; TRBD2 matches at 9 bases. Trimming cost V 3 bases and J 6 bases; bases outside gene matches: 19. Germline lookup yields CDR1 SGHTA and CDR2 FQGNSA. The CDR3 totals 19 residues. This CDR3 is CASSLGGARAGGPRDTQYF. CDR3 bases: TGTGCCAGCAGCTTGGGGGGGGCGAGAGCGGGAGGCCCCCGTGATACGCAGTATTTT.

The chain recombines TRBV28 with TRBJ2-2, with D perhaps TRBD2 (6 bases). The CDR3 is made up of 16 amino acids. Germline CDR1 reads MDHEN; CDR2 reads SYDVKM. V lost 3 bases to trimming and J lost 4 bases, with 15 bases between them. The DNA for the CDR3 is TGTGCCAGCAGTTTCGGGACTGAGACCTTCACCGGGGAGCTGTTTTTT. The encoded protein is CASSFGTETFTGELFF.

The rearrangement uses TRBV2 and TRBJ2-3; 12 positions agree with TRBD2. This CDR3 comprises 17 residues. Germline values: CDR1 SNHLY, CDR2 FYNNEI. Trimming took 7 bases from V and 5 from J; bases not matched to a gene: 13. CDR3: CASIAPSGGAEVDTQYF. The CDR3 DNA sequence: TGTGCCAGCATAGCCCCTAGCGGGGGGGCCGAGGTAGATACGCAGTATTTT.

The chain joins TRBV5-8 to TRBJ1-5; D unclear. The germline gives CDR1 SGHTS, CDR2 YDEGEE. There are 14 residues in the CDR3. V lost 3 bases, J lost 2 bases, and 9 bases lay in between. CDR3 sequence: CASSYGEGNQPQHF. Here the CDR3 DNA reads TGTGCCAGCAGCTACGGCGAGGGCAATCAGCCCCAGCATTTT.

In this sample, this clone turned up once. This chain links TRBV5-4 with TRBJ2-1, with 7 bases that match TRBD2. CDR1 and CDR2 from the germline V gene are SGHNT and YYREEE (reference sequence). CDR3 length equals 15 residues. Germline trimming cut 0 bases from V and 0 bases from J; bases unmatched to any gene: 0. CDR3 residues: CASSLGGGSYNEQFF. CDR3 in DNA: TGTGCCAGCAGCTTGGGGGGGGGCTCCTACAATGAGCAGTTCTTC.

The chain combines TRBV7-2 with TRBJ2-3; 7 nucleotides match TRBD2. The germline V gene encodes CDR1 SGHTA and CDR2 FQGNSA. The CDR3 length is 13 residues. The trim removed 5 bases at V and 11 bases at J, leaving 10 bases unmatched. Here the CDR3 reads CASSDGLAVMQYF. The CDR3 coding sequence is TGTGCCAGCAGCGACGGGCTAGCGGTAATGCAGTATTTT.

The CDR3: CASSEADTWGGRLGSYTF. In nucleotides, the CDR3 is TGTGCCAGCAGTGAAGCAGATACTTGGGGGGGCCGGCTAGGAAGCTACACCTTC. V is TRBV6-1 and J is TRBJ1-2, with D possibly being TRBD1 (6 bases). Germline loops: CDR1 MNHNS, CDR2 SASEGT. This CDR3 contains 18 residues. V was clipped by 0 bases and J by 9 bases, with 26 bases between them.

The chain couples TRBV5-1 to TRBJ2-2; D is perhaps TRBD1 (8 bases). Trimming shortened V by 3 bases and J by 0 bases, and 12 bases separated the two germline ends. The CDR3 has 16 amino acids. CDR1 is SGHRS, CDR2 YFSETQ, per germline. The CDR3 nucleotides are TGCGCCAGCAGCTACACAGGGGGGGCGAACACCGGGGAGCTGTTTTTT. Protein sequence: CASSYTGGANTGELFF.

The chain joins TRBV5-1 to TRBJ1-1; D is uncertain. V dropped 2 bases and J dropped 0 bases, with 11 bases sitting between them. The CDR3 runs 15 residues. The germline gives CDR1 SGHRS, CDR2 YFSETQ. The CDR3: CASSLIDNLNTEAFF. CDR3 nucleotide sequence: TGCGCCAGCAGCTTAATCGACAACCTGAACACTGAAGCTTTCTTT.

This chain links TRBV7-2 with TRBJ2-3, with D tentatively TRBD2 (6 bases). Germline V gives CDR1 SGHTA, CDR2 FQGNSA. V dropped 1 base and J dropped 0 bases, with 11 bases sitting between them. The CDR3 length is 16 residues. CDR3 residues: CASSLVAARSTDTQYF. The CDR3 coding sequence is TGTGCCAGCAGCTTAGTAGCGGCTAGAAGCACAGATACGCAGTATTTT.

The chain recombines TRBV7-9 with TRBJ2-2; D might be TRBD1 (5 bases). Trimming removed 1 base from V and 2 bases from J, with 8 bases in between. The CDR3 runs to 15 residues. Germline V gene lookup returns CDR1 SEHNR and CDR2 FQNEAQ (reference sequence). In DNA, the CDR3 is TGTGCCAGCAGCTTAGTTCAGGGAAACACCGGGGAGCTGTTTTTT. This sequence encodes CASSLVQGNTGELFF.

The gene calls are TRBV11-2 and TRBJ2-2; D remains unclear. Germline CDR1 SGHAT, CDR2 FQNNGV. V lost 3 bases and J 1 base, leaving 6 bases between the germline ends. The CDR3 is made up of 14 amino acids. The CDR3 sequence: CASSFQLNTGELFF. CDR3 coding DNA: TGTGCCAGCAGCTTTCAATTGAACACCGGGGAGCTGTTTTTT.

This clone occurred a few times. CDR3 DNA sequence: TGTGCCAGCAGGCCAGTGACAGGCGCCTCTCACTACACCTTC. Translated: CASRPVTGASHYTF. This chain uses TRBV2 with TRBJ1-2; D may be TRBD1 (6 bases). Germline V lookup: CDR1 SNHLY, CDR2 FYNNEI. Trimming left V 6 bases short and J 10 bases short, with 21 bases between. The CDR3 loop spans 14 amino acids.

This clone showed up just a few times. The chain joins TRBV7-9 to TRBJ1-2; D is ambiguous. The ends were cut back, 1 base at V and 5 bases at J, with 11 bases in the middle. Germline assignment: CDR1 SEHNR and CDR2 FQNEAQ (reference sequence). The CDR3 loop spans 14 amino acids. This CDR3 reads CASSLDGNLYGYTF. CDR3 in DNA: TGTGCCAGCAGCTTAGACGGGAACCTTTATGGCTACACCTTC.

This rearrangement joins TRBV6-6 to TRBJ2-7, with TRBD1 matching 7 bases. This CDR3 comprises 14 residues. V lost 5 bases and J lost 9; bases outside the gene matches: 13. CDR1 and CDR2 (germline): MNHNY, SVGAGI (reference sequence). The CDR3 region is CASSPGQDPQGQYF. DNA for the CDR3: TGTGCCAGCAGTCCCGGACAGGACCCCCAGGGGCAGTACTTC.

The CDR3 loop reads CASRRRDMGNEQFF. The CDR3 coding sequence is TGTGCCAGCAGACGCCGGGACATGGGTAATGAGCAGTTCTTC. This chain joins TRBV2 and TRBJ2-1, with D perhaps matching TRBD1 (6 bases). V lost 6 bases to trimming and J lost 7 bases, with 16 bases between them. The CDR3 has 14 residues. CDR1 SNHLY and CDR2 FYNNEI come from the germline V gene.

The rearrangement links TRBV28 to TRBJ2-7; 7 bases are a match to TRBD1. Germline V lookup: CDR1 MDHEN, CDR2 SYDVKM. This CDR3 has 14 residues. Unmatched junction bases numbered 2, after V lost 3 bases and J lost 0 bases. CDR3: CASSLAGGSYEQYF. CDR3 DNA: TGTGCCAGCAGTTTGGCAGGGGGCTCCTACGAGCAGTACTTC.

This sequence joins TRBV5-8 and TRBJ1-2, with a tentative D call TRBD1 (5 bases). Trimming removed 5 bases at V and 3 bases at J, with 20 bases between. Looked up from germline, CDR1 is SGHTS and CDR2 is YDEGEE. The CDR3 is made up of 16 amino acids. This CDR3 reads CASRPYTGNRDYGYTF. The CDR3 coding sequence is TGTGCCAGCAGACCCTATACAGGCAATAGGGACTATGGCTACACCTTC.

This clone was seen only a few times. The rearrangement uses TRBV5-1 and TRBJ1-1; maybe TRBD1 (5 bases). The V end lost 2 bases, the J end lost 3 bases, and 5 bases lay between the germline ends. The CDR3 loop spans 12 amino acids. In germline, CDR1 is SGHRS, CDR2 YFSETQ. CDR3 region: CASSLGDTEAFF. The CDR3 DNA follows: TGCGCCAGCAGCTTAGGGGACACTGAAGCTTTCTTT.

The sample holds one count of this clone. The chain has TRBV7-9 and TRBJ2-3; D not certain. CDR3 length equals 15 residues. Germline values: CDR1 SEHNR, CDR2 FQNEAQ (reference sequence). V was cut by 1 base and J by 1 base, with 9 bases left in between. CDR3 in DNA: TGTGCCAGCAGCTTAGGGCGAGGTGGCACAGATACGCAGTATTTT. This gives the protein CASSLGRGGTDTQYF.

V usage is TRBV4-1 and J usage is TRBJ1-2; 10 bases fit TRBD1. This CDR3 has 16 residues. Per the germline V gene, CDR1 is MGHRA and CDR2 is YSYEKL. V shed 3 bases and J 2 bases; nucleotides not matched to a gene: 6. CDR3: CASSHRGQGGNYGYTF. As DNA, the CDR3 is TGCGCCAGCAGCCACCGAGGACAGGGGGGAAACTATGGCTACACCTTC.

The J gene is TRBJ2-3, the V gene TRBV7-3; TRBD2 agrees at 12 bases. CDR1 and CDR2 (germline): SGHTA, FQGTGA. With 2 bases clipped from V and 2 bases from J, the junction kept 5 bases outside the gene matches. The CDR3 has 17 residues. The CDR3 region is CASSLGTSGGPTDTQYF. As DNA, the CDR3 is TGTGCCAGCAGCTTAGGTACTAGCGGGGGGCCCACAGATACGCAGTATTTT. Looking up the rest from reference TRBV7-3 and TRBJ2-3 gives the full variable domain: GAGVSQTPSNKVTEKGKYVELRCDPISGHTALYWYRQSLGQGPEFLIYFQGTGAADDSGLPNDRFFAVRPEGSVSTLKIQRTERGDSAVYLCASSLGTSGGPTDTQYFGPGTRLTVL.